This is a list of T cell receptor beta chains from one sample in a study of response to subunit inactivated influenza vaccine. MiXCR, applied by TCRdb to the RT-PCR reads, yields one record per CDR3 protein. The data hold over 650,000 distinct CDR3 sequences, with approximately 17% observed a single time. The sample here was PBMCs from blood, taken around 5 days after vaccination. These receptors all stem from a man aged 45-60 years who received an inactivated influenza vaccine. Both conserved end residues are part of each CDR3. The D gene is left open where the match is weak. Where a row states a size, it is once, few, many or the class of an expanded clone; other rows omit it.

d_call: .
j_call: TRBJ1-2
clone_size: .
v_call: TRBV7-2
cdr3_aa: CASSLGGAGGYTF
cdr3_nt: TGTGCCAGCAGCTTAGGGGGGGCAGGTGGCTACACCTTC

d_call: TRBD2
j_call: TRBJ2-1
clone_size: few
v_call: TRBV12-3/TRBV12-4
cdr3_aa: CASSLGSGPSYNEQFF
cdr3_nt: TGTGCCAGCAGTTTAGGTAGCGGGCCCTCCTACAATGAGCAGTTCTTC

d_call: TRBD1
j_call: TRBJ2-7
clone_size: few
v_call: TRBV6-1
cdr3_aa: CASKQQGAYYEQYF
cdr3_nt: TGTGCCAGCAAACAACAGGGGGCGTACTACGAGCAGTACTTC

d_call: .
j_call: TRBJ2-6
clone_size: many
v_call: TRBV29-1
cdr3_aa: CSVRGAGANVLTF
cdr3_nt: TGCAGCGTCAGGGGTGCCGGGGCCAACGTCCTGACTTTC

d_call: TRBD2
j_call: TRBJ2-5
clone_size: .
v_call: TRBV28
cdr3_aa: CASSSRTSGGASRETQYF
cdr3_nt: TGTGCCAGCAGTTCGAGGACTAGCGGGGGGGCCAGTAGAGAGACCCAGTACTTC

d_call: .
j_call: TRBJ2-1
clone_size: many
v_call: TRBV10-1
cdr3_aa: CASAGDLYNEQFF
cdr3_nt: TGCGCCAGTGCAGGGGACCTGTACAATGAGCAGTTCTTC

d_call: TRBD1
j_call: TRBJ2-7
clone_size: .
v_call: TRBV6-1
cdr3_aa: CASNVRTGWYEQYF
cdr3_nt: TGTGCCAGCAACGTGCGGACAGGGTGGTACGAGCAGTACTTC

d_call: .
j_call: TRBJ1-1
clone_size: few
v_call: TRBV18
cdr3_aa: CASSQGHMNTEAFF
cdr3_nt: TGTGCCAGCTCACAGGGACACATGAACACTGAAGCTTTCTTT

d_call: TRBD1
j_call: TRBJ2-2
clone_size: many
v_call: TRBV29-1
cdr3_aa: CSVDGDRGGTGELFF
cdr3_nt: TGCAGCGTTGACGGGGACAGGGGGGGGACCGGGGAGCTGTTTTTT

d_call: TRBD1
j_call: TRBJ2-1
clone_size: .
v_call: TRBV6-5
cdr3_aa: CASSYASQGGYNEQFF
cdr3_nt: TGTGCCAGCAGTTACGCCTCACAGGGGGGCTACAATGAGCAGTTCTTC

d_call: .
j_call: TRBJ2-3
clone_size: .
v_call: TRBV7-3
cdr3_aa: CASSLEPPHSGTQYF
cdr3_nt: TGTGCCAGCAGCTTGGAACCACCGCATAGCGGTACGCAGTATTTT

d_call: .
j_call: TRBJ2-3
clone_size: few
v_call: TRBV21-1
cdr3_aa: CASSNSADTPSTDTQYF
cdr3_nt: TGTGCCAGCAGCAATTCGGCTGACACTCCAAGCACAGATACGCAGTATTTT

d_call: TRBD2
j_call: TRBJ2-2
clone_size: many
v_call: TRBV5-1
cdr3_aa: CASRPGGTGELFF
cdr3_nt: TGCGCCAGCAGACCGGGGGGGACCGGGGAGCTGTTTTTT

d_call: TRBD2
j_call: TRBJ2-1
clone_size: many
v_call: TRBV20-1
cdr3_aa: CSATIPGLAGGEQFF
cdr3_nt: TGCAGTGCCACTATCCCGGGACTAGCGGGAGGAGAGCAGTTCTTC

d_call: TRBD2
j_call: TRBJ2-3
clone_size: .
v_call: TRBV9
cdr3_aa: CASSVRAGEGASTDTQYF
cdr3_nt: TGTGCCAGCAGCGTACGAGCGGGAGAGGGTGCTAGCACAGATACGCAGTATTTT

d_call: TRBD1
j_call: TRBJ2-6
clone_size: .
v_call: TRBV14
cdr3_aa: CASSQARTGSGANVLTF
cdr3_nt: TGTGCCAGCAGCCAAGCGAGGACAGGCTCTGGGGCCAACGTCCTGACTTTC

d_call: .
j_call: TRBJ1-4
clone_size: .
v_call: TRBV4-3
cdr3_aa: CASSQEAGLGEKLFF
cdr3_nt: TGCGCCAGCAGCCAAGAGGCAGGGCTTGGTGAAAAACTGTTTTTT

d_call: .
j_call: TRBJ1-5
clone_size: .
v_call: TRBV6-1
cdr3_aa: CASSKGTPQIDQPQHF
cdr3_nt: TGTGCCAGCAGTAAGGGGACCCCGCAGATAGATCAGCCCCAGCATTTT

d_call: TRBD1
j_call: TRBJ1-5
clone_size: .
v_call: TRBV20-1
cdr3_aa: CSARKGAESNQPQHF
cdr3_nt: TGCAGTGCTAGGAAGGGGGCTGAAAGCAATCAGCCCCAGCATTTT

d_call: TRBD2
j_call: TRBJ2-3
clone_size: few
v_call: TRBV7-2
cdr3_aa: CASSLARLAAPTDTQYF
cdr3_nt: TGTGCCAGCAGCTTAGCGAGACTAGCGGCACCCACAGATACGCAGTATTTT

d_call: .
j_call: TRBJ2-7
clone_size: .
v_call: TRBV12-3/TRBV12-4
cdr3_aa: CASSFKAGYEQYF
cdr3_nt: TGTGCCAGCAGTTTTAAGGCAGGCTACGAGCAGTACTTC

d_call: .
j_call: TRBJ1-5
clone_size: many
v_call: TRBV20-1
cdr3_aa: CSANKDSNQPQHF
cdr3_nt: TGCAGTGCTAACAAGGACAGCAATCAGCCCCAGCATTTT

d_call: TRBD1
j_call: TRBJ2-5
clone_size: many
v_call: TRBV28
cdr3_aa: CASRETGRAQETQYF
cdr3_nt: TGTGCCAGCAGAGAGACAGGGAGAGCTCAAGAGACCCAGTACTTC

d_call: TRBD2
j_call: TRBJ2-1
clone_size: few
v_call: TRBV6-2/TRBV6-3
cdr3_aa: CASSYREGHDEQFF
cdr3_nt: TGTGCCAGCAGTTACCGGGAGGGCCACGATGAGCAGTTCTTC

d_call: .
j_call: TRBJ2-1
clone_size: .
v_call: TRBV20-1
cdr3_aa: CSARDLLTPENEQFF
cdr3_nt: TGCAGTGCTAGAGACCTATTGACCCCGGAGAATGAGCAGTTCTTC

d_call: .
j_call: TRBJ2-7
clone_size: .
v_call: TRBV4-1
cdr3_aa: CASSQDVRGWEQYF
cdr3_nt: TGCGCCAGCAGCCAAGATGTCAGGGGTTGGGAGCAGTACTTC

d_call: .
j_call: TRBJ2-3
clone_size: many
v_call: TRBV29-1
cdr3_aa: CSARDGTIDTQYF
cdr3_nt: TGCAGCGCCCGGGACGGGACGATAGATACGCAGTATTTT

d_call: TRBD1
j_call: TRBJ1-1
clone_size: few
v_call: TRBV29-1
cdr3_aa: CSVKRQGQNTEAFF
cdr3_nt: TGCAGCGTCAAGAGACAGGGGCAGAACACTGAAGCTTTCTTT

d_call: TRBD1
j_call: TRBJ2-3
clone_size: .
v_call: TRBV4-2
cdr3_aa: CASSQWGTGSTDTQYF
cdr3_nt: TGTGCCAGCAGCCAATGGGGGACAGGTAGCACAGATACGCAGTATTTT

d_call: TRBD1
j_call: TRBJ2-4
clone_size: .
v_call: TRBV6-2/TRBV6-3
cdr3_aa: CASGAGGLDIQYF
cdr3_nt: TGTGCCAGCGGAGCAGGGGGCTTGGACATTCAGTACTTC

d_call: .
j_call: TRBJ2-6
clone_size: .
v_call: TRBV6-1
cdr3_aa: CASSELELTGANVLTF
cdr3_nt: TGTGCCAGCAGTGAACTCGAATTGACTGGGGCCAACGTCCTGACTTTC

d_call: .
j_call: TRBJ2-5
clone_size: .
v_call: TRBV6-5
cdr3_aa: CASSYGARGETQYF
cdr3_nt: TGTGCCAGCAGTTACGGGGCTCGCGGTGAGACCCAGTACTTC

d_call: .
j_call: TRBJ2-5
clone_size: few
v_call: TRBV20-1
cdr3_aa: CSARKARTDIRETQYF
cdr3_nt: TGCAGTGCCCGAAAAGCGCGGACAGACATTCGGGAGACCCAGTACTTC

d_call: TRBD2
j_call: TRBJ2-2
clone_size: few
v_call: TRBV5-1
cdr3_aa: CASSPGLGPNANTGELFF
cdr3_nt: TGCGCCAGCAGCCCGGGACTAGGACCCAACGCGAACACCGGGGAGCTGTTTTTT

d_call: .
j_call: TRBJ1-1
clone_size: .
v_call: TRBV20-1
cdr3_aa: CSARALRATEAFF
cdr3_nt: TGCAGTGCTAGGGCGCTTCGGGCCACAGAAGCTTTCTTT

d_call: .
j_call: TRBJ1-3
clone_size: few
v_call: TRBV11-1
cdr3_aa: CASSLAPAIWGSGNTIYF
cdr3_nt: TGTGCCAGCAGCTTAGCGCCGGCAATCTGGGGCTCTGGAAACACCATATATTTT